Below, 21 T cell receptor beta chains from the same sample are listed, as sequenced in a study of blood T cell repertoires in COVID-19. Here immunoSEQ multiplex PCR was the method, and the copy in TCRdb shows in-frame clones only, minus some. The repertoire holds roughly 68,000 clones, with around 86% as singletons. Sequencing used peripheral blood. The receptors here all came from a man aged 45-60 years with active COVID-19.

A word on this clone: This CDR3 is also generated by other DNA sequences in the sample. The CDR3 is CASSLGGTGELFF. CDR3 bases: TGTGCCAGCAGCTTAGGCGGCACCGGGGAGCTGTTTTTT. This rearrangement joins TRBV7-2 to TRBJ2-2; D is unresolved. Germline CDR1 and CDR2: SGHTA and FQGNSA. Trimming removed 1 base from V and 4 bases from J, with 4 bases in between. The CDR3 covers 13 residues.

V is TRBV3-1 (or the pseudogene TRBV3-2) and J is TRBJ2-3; D is possibly TRBD1 (8 bases). The V gene's germline CDR1 is LGHDT and CDR2 YNNKEL (reference sequence). V was trimmed by 6 bases and J by 5 bases, leaving 15 bases between them. The CDR3 spans 14 residues. CDR3 DNA: TGTGCCAGCAGTACAGGGGGAGGGATAGATACGCAGTATTTT. Amino acids: CASSTGGGIDTQYF.

This clone has only a few counts. V usage is TRBV6-5 and J usage is TRBJ2-7; 7 bases are a match to TRBD2. Looked up from germline, CDR1 is MNHEY and CDR2 is SVGAGI. CDR3 length equals 15 residues. V shed 3 bases and J 0 bases; nucleotides not matched to a gene: 5. The CDR3: CASSYTGGSSYEQYF. The CDR3 DNA reads as TGTGCCAGCAGTTATACGGGGGGTAGCTCCTACGAGCAGTACTTC.

V usage is TRBV19 and J usage is TRBJ1-4; 8 bases match TRBD1. V lost 4 bases and J lost 7; bases outside the gene matches: 8. The CDR3 is 15 amino acids. Germline loops: CDR1 LNHDA, CDR2 SQIVND (reference sequence). CDR3 sequence reads: CASSTTGGDGEKLFF. In nucleotides, the CDR3 is TGTGCCAGTAGTACAACAGGGGGGGATGGTGAAAAACTGTTTTTT.

The rearrangement links TRBV7-9 to TRBJ1-2; D remains unclear. CDR1 is SEHNR and CDR2 is FQNEAQ in the germline V gene (reference sequence). This CDR3 is 14 amino acids long. Trimming removed 5 bases at V and 4 bases at J, with 14 bases between. CDR3 region: CASSPELLTYGYTF. The CDR3 bases are TGTGCCAGCAGCCCGGAGCTCCTCACCTATGGCTACACCTTC.

Concerning this clone itself: Other DNA sequences in the sample encode the same CDR3. This sequence joins TRBV27 and TRBJ2-2; 9 bases match TRBD2. The CDR3 loop spans 16 amino acids. With V trimmed by 6 bases and J by 6 bases, 11 bases remained unmatched. CDR1 and CDR2 from the germline V gene are MNHEY and SMNVEV (reference sequence). This CDR3 is CASRLAGGPGPGELFF. Written as DNA, the CDR3 is TGTGCCAGCAGACTAGCGGGCGGGCCCGGGCCCGGGGAGCTGTTTTTT.

This chain links TRBV21-1 with TRBJ1-4. TRBV21-1 represents a pseudogene. This CDR3 has 14 residues. The DNA for the CDR3 is TGTGCCAGGGCCCTAGTCAGGGAGGAAGAAAAACTGTTTTTT. Encoded protein: CARALVREEEKLFF.

The genes are TRBV6-5 and TRBJ1-4; 10 nucleotides align to TRBD1. CDR1 and CDR2 from the germline V gene are MNHEY and SVGAGI. This CDR3 contains 14 residues. J gave up 4 bases and V 6 bases, and 2 bases lay outside the gene matches. CDR3 region: CASSGQGVNEKLFF. The DNA of the CDR3 is TGTGCCAGCAGCGGACAGGGGGTTAATGAAAAACTGTTTTTT.

The chain combines TRBV7-2 with TRBJ2-3; TRBD2 agrees at 12 bases. The CDR3 has 17 amino acids. V lost 0 bases and J lost 5; bases outside the gene matches: 6. The germline V gene encodes CDR1 SGHTA and CDR2 FQGNSA. The CDR3 region has the DNA TGTGCCAGCAGCTTAGCGATAGTACTAGCGGGGGGAGATACGCAGTATTTT. Its translation is CASSLAIVLAGGDTQYF.

The CDR3 DNA is TGTGCCAGCAGTTTGGACAGGGCCCTATACGAGCAGTACTTC. Amino acid sequence: CASSLDRALYEQYF. The rearrangement joins TRBV27 to TRBJ2-7; 8 nucleotides align to TRBD1. Trimming cost V 3 bases and J 4 bases; bases outside gene matches: 5. Germline loops: CDR1 MNHEY, CDR2 SMNVEV (reference sequence). The CDR3 has 14 residues.

In this sample, this clone turned up a few times. This sequence joins TRBV28 and TRBJ2-7; 11 bases fit TRBD1. The CDR3 consists of 15 residues. CDR1 and CDR2 (germline): MDHEN, SYDVKM. Trimming cost V 6 bases and J 1 base; bases outside gene matches: 5. CDR3 DNA sequence: TGTGCCAGCAGGACCGGGACAGGGGGTTCCTACGAGCAGTACTTC. Its protein product is CASRTGTGGSYEQYF.

The chain employs TRBV3-1 (or the pseudogene TRBV3-2) and TRBJ1-1; D might be TRBD1 (6 bases). CDR1 is LGHDT and CDR2 is YNNKEL in the germline V gene (reference sequence). With 7 bases removed from V and 5 bases from J, the gap between germline ends came to 17 bases. This CDR3 region has 14 residues. CDR3 protein: CASNNRASRTEAFF. The CDR3 nucleotides read TGTGCCAGCAACAACAGGGCGAGTAGGACTGAAGCTTTCTTT.

This clone was detected once. This sequence joins TRBV6-1 and TRBJ2-3; TRBD1 might be the D (5 bases). Germline loops: CDR1 MNHNS, CDR2 SASEGT. The CDR3 spans 18 residues. Trimming took off 2 bases at V and 0 bases at J, with 18 bases between the two ends. CDR3 amino acids: CASSEQTVPASSTDTQYF. DNA for the CDR3: TGTGCCAGCAGTGAACAGACAGTCCCCGCTTCTAGCACAGATACGCAGTATTTT.

The CDR3 loop is CAWSGLAGSVNIQYF. As DNA, the CDR3 is TGTGCCTGGAGTGGCCTAGCGGGATCCGTGAACATTCAGTACTTC. This chain links TRBV30 with TRBJ2-4; 9 bases are shared with TRBD2. Germline CDR1 and CDR2: GTSNPN and SVGIG (reference sequence). The CDR3 has 15 residues. Trimming cost V 1 base and J 7 bases; bases outside gene matches: 8.

CDR3 sequence reads: CASSLLGQGKNYGYTF. The CDR3 DNA reads TGTGCCAGCAGCCTGCTGGGACAGGGGAAAAACTATGGCTACACCTTC. The V gene is TRBV5-4, the J gene TRBJ1-2, with 10 positions matching TRBD1. Unmatched junction bases numbered 8, after V lost 4 bases and J lost 2 bases. In germline, CDR1 is SGHNT, CDR2 YYREEE (reference sequence). This CDR3 has 16 residues.

The gene calls are TRBV6-5 and TRBJ2-3; 10 nucleotides line up with TRBD1. Losses at the gene ends were 7 bases for V and 4 bases for J; bases not matched to a gene: 5. Germline-derived CDR1 and CDR2 are MNHEY and SVGAGI. CDR3 size: 14 residues. The CDR3 nucleotides are TGTGCCAGCACCTACGGACAGGGGGCAGATACGCAGTATTTT. Amino acid sequence: CASTYGQGADTQYF.

This clone came up a few times. This chain uses TRBV6-5 with TRBJ1-2, with D possibly being TRBD1 (6 bases). CDR1 and CDR2 (germline): MNHEY, SVGAGI. CDR3 length: 11 amino acids. V lost 5 bases and J lost 12, with 13 bases in between. CDR3 DNA sequence: TGTGCCAGCAGTCCAGGGCAGGGGAACACCTTC. This gives the protein CASSPGQGNTF.

The chain joins TRBV6-2 or TRBV6-3 to TRBJ2-2; D is unresolved. V was cut by 6 bases and J by 5 bases, with 7 bases left in between. The CDR3 sequence is 12 residues long. CDR1 is MNHEY, CDR2 SVGEGT, per germline. Here the CDR3 reads CASSRDTGELFF. CDR3 DNA sequence: TGTGCCAGCAGCCGAGATACCGGGGAGCTGTTTTTT.

This clone was observed a few times. The chain recombines TRBV5-6 with TRBJ1-1, with a tentative D call TRBD1 (6 bases). Germline V lookup: CDR1 SGHDT, CDR2 YYEEEE. V lost 2 bases and J lost 0, with 17 bases in between. This CDR3 is 17 amino acids long. The CDR3 loop reads CASSLTPGTSLNTEAFF. CDR3 coding DNA: TGTGCCAGCAGCTTAACCCCCGGGACAAGTTTGAACACTGAAGCTTTCTTT.

The chain links TRBV3-1 (or the pseudogene TRBV3-2) to TRBJ1-6; 7 bases are a match to TRBD1. Looked up from germline, CDR1 is LGHDT and CDR2 is YNNKEL (reference sequence). The CDR3 contains 16 residues. V shed 1 base, J shed 6 bases, and the junction held 6 bases outside the gene matches. CDR3: CASSQVQGRRNSPLHF. The CDR3 DNA follows: TGTGCCAGCAGCCAAGTACAGGGGCGGCGTAATTCACCCCTCCACTTT.

The chain has TRBV7-9 and TRBJ2-1; D may be TRBD2 (5 bases). Trimming cost V 2 bases and J 9 bases, with 17 bases left between them. Germline V gives CDR1 SEHNR, CDR2 FQNEAQ (reference sequence). The CDR3 runs 15 residues. CDR3 residues: CASSLIGRGVSEQFF. DNA of the CDR3: TGTGCCAGCAGCTTAATAGGGAGAGGAGTGAGTGAGCAGTTCTTC.